A selection of T cell receptor beta chains follows, all from one sample in a study of shared clonotypes between healthy human individuals. Measured with immunoSEQ multiplex PCR; TCRdb has only the in-frame clones, and not every one. Of over 2,000,000 clones in the sample, just over 90% are singletons; the top ten hold approximately 1.6%. The sample taken for sequencing was naive CD8+ T cells from PBMCs. All receptors come from a man younger than 35 in good health. Some clones in this sample may be carry-over from other donors' samples. CDR3s include the opening cysteine and the closing phenylalanine or tryptophan. Fields, in order: D gene, V gene, clone size, J gene, CDR3 protein, CDR3 DNA. D genes are given only for firm matches. Where a row states a size, it is once, few, many or the class of an expanded clone; other rows omit it.

>NA|TRBV2|NA|TRBJ2-1
CASATQGGAYNEQFF
TGTGCCAGCGCTACCCAAGGGGGAGCCTACAATGAGCAGTTCTTC
>NA|TRBV14|once|TRBJ1-1
CASKAYLNTEAFF
TGTGCCAGCAAGGCTTACTTGAACACTGAAGCTTTCTTT
>TRBD2|TRBV27|NA|TRBJ2-7
CASSPLAGEDEQYF
TGTGCCAGCAGCCCACTAGCGGGAGAAGACGAGCAGTACTTC
>NA|TRBV5-6|NA|TRBJ2-5
CASSLSAETQYF
TGTGCCAGCAGCTTATCGGCGGAGACCCAGTACTTC
>NA|TRBV7-8|NA|TRBJ2-1
CASLGGRNEQFF
TGTGCCAGCTTGGGTGGTCGGAATGAGCAGTTCTTC
>NA|TRBV15|few|TRBJ1-1
CATLRGNTEAFF
TGTGCCACCTTACGTGGGAACACTGAAGCTTTCTTT
>NA|TRBV9|NA|TRBJ2-1
CASSTGNEQFF
TGTGCCAGCAGTACCGGCAATGAGCAGTTCTTC
>NA|TRBV19|NA|TRBJ2-1
CASSIRETYNEQFF
TGTGCCAGTAGTATCCGGGAGACCTACAATGAGCAGTTCTTC
>NA|TRBV6-5|NA|TRBJ2-3
CASSYERVADTQYF
TGTGCCAGCAGTTACGAAAGGGTGGCAGATACGCAGTATTTT
>TRBD2|TRBV29-1|NA|TRBJ2-1
CSVTPGTSGSYNEQFF
TGCAGCGTTACCCCCGGGACTAGCGGATCCTACAATGAGCAGTTCTTC
>NA|TRBV5-1|NA|TRBJ2-1
CASSSPGYNEQFF
TGCGCCAGCAGCTCCCCGGGGTACAATGAGCAGTTCTTC
>TRBD2|TRBV5-4|NA|TRBJ2-7
CASSLGGGRTSYEQYF
TGTGCCAGCAGCTTGGGGGGCGGGAGGACCTCCTACGAGCAGTACTTC
>NA|TRBV19|NA|TRBJ2-1
CASTRGSSYNEQFF
TGTGCCAGCACCCGGGGGAGCTCCTACAATGAGCAGTTCTTC